A selection of T cell receptor beta chains follows, all from one sample in a study of blood T cell repertoires in COVID-19. Profiled with immunoSEQ multiplex PCR; TCRdb holds only in-frame clones, not every one. The sample contains some 150,000 clones, 70% to 90% of which appear only once. Sequenced material: peripheral blood. The receptors shown here come from a woman aged 80 or over in a cohort sampled during active or convalescent COVID-19. Both conserved end residues are part of each CDR3. A D gene is named only where the DNA matches it firmly. For some rows the clone size is stated as once, few or many, or as a class when expanded; others skip it.

V	J	D	size	CDR3	DNA
TRBV6-5	TRBJ2-5	NA	NA	CAISPGQETQYF	TGTGCCATCTCCCCGGGCCAAGAGACCCAGTACTTC
TRBV3-1/TRBV3-2	TRBJ2-3	TRBD2	few	CASSQVAGATDTQYF	TGTGCCAGCAGCCAAGTGGCGGGAGCCACAGATACGCAGTATTTT
TRBV15	TRBJ1-4	NA	NA	CATSSTGVREKLFF	TGTGCCACCAGCAGTACAGGTGTTCGGGAAAAACTGTTTTTT
TRBV7-9	TRBJ2-1	NA	NA	CASTPRVYNEQFF	TGTGCCAGCACCCCGCGAGTTTACAATGAGCAGTTCTTC
TRBV18	TRBJ2-3	NA	NA	CASSPPGFGGTDTQYF	TGTGCCAGCTCACCACCTGGGTTCGGGGGCACAGATACGCAGTATTTT
TRBV7-2	TRBJ2-1	NA	NA	CASSWRGGWSYNEQFF	TGTGCCAGCAGCTGGAGGGGGGGGTGGTCCTACAATGAGCAGTTCTTC
TRBV28	TRBJ1-2	TRBD1	NA	CASSLGQNYGYTF	TGTGCCAGCAGTTTGGGACAGAACTATGGCTACACCTTC
TRBV14	TRBJ1-3	TRBD1	NA	CASSGQASSGNTIYF	TGTGCCAGCAGCGGACAGGCGAGCTCTGGAAACACCATATATTTT
TRBV3-1/TRBV3-2	TRBJ2-7	NA	once	CASSLAKNSKSYEQYF	TGTGCCAGCAGCCTCGCTAAGAACAGTAAATCCTACGAGCAGTACTTC
TRBV6-5	TRBJ1-1	TRBD1	NA	CASSPGQGATEAFF	TGTGCCAGCAGCCCGGGACAGGGGGCCACTGAAGCTTTCTTT
TRBV11-2	TRBJ1-1	TRBD1	NA	CASSRDRAGAFF	TGTGCCAGCAGCCGGGACAGGGCGGGAGCTTTCTTT
TRBV6-2/TRBV6-3	TRBJ1-2	NA	NA	CASSYSGSARGYTF	TGTGCCAGCAGTTACTCCGGGTCAGCCCGAGGCTACACCTTC
TRBV10-3	TRBJ1-3	TRBD1	few	CAISWAQGAGNTIYF	TGTGCCATCAGTTGGGCACAGGGGGCCGGAAACACCATATATTTT
TRBV11-2	TRBJ2-1	TRBD1	NA	CASSLGMDRGYNEQFF	TGTGCCAGCAGCTTAGGGATGGACAGGGGCTACAATGAGCAGTTCTTC
TRBV19	TRBJ2-3	NA	NA	CASSARRRDDDTQYF	TGTGCCAGTAGTGCACGAAGGAGGGACGATGATACGCAGTATTTT
TRBV27	TRBJ2-1	NA	NA	CASRGGGAYNEQFF	TGTGCCAGCAGGGGGGGAGGAGCATACAATGAGCAGTTCTTC
TRBV11-2	TRBJ2-2	NA	NA	CASSLRGYTGELFF	TGTGCCAGCAGCTTACGGGGGTACACCGGGGAGCTGTTTTTT
TRBV29-1	TRBJ2-2	TRBD2	NA	CSATPGGTGELFF	TGCAGCGCAACCCCGGGAGGGACCGGGGAGCTGTTTTTT
TRBV6-4	TRBJ1-4	TRBD1	NA	CASRDRVNEKLFF	TGTGCCAGTCGGGACAGGGTGAATGAAAAACTGTTTTTT
TRBV5-5	TRBJ1-1	NA	NA	CASSFSVTTEAFF	TGTGCCAGCAGCTTCAGTGTAACGACTGAAGCTTTCTTT
TRBV5-5	TRBJ1-5	NA	NA	CASSSGYSNQPQHF	TGTGCCAGCAGCTCGGGGTATAGCAATCAGCCCCAGCATTTT
TRBV7-2	TRBJ1-6	NA	few	CASSLGPSGAKNSPLHF	TGTGCCAGCAGCTTAGGGCCCTCAGGGGCGAAAAATTCACCCCTCCACTTT
TRBV5-1	TRBJ2-1	NA	NA	CASSLGAVYNEQFF	TGCGCCAGCAGCTTAGGGGCCGTATACAATGAGCAGTTCTTC
TRBV3-1/TRBV3-2	TRBJ1-1	NA	NA	CASRLYGGLNAFF	TGTGCCAGCCGCCTATACGGGGGGCTGAATGCTTTCTTT
TRBV5-1	TRBJ1-1	TRBD1	NA	CASSLRPGGGVAEAFF	TGCGCCAGCAGCTTAAGACCAGGGGGCGGAGTGGCTGAAGCTTTCTTT
TRBV3-1/TRBV3-2	TRBJ1-5	NA	NA	CASSQELDQPQHF	TGTGCCAGCAGCCAAGAGCTAGATCAGCCCCAGCATTTT
TRBV9	TRBJ2-1	NA	NA	CASSVTRDNEQFF	TGTGCCAGCAGCGTAACCCGGGATAATGAGCAGTTCTTC
TRBV5-1	TRBJ2-3	TRBD1	NA	CASSPVDRGQIDTQYF	TGCGCCAGCAGCCCCGTGGACAGGGGGCAAATAGATACGCAGTATTTT
TRBV19	TRBJ2-7	TRBD1	NA	CASSPWTGMDEQYF	TGTGCCAGTAGTCCCTGGACAGGGATGGACGAGCAGTACTTC
TRBV24-1	TRBJ2-5	TRBD1	NA	CATSDLRDRSPQYF	TGTGCCACCAGTGATTTGAGGGACAGAAGCCCCCAGTACTTC
TRBV5-4	TRBJ1-1	NA	NA	CASSLGGGSNEAFF	TGTGCCAGCAGCTTGGGAGGGGGTAGTAATGAAGCTTTCTTT
TRBV24-1	TRBJ2-1	NA	NA	CATSDFYRDEQFF	TGTGCCACCAGTGATTTCTACAGGGATGAGCAGTTCTTC
TRBV18	TRBJ1-1	NA	NA	CASSPRFVDTEAFF	TGTGCCAGCTCACCTCGATTCGTAGACACTGAAGCTTTCTTT
TRBV30	TRBJ2-7	NA	NA	CAWAGNILYEQYF	TGTGCCTGGGCGGGGAACATCCTATACGAGCAGTACTTC
TRBV18	TRBJ2-2	NA	NA	CASSPGGNTGELFF	TGTGCCAGCTCACCAGGGGGCAACACCGGGGAGCTGTTTTTT
TRBV7-8	TRBJ2-1	TRBD2	NA	CASSFELSGGRSYNEQFF	TGTGCCAGCAGCTTCGAGTTAAGCGGGGGGCGCTCCTACAATGAGCAGTTCTTC
TRBV7-8	TRBJ1-1	NA	NA	CASSLGSPAMDTEAFF	TGTGCCAGCAGCTTAGGGAGTCCGGCAATGGACACTGAAGCTTTCTTT
TRBV11-2	TRBJ1-1	NA	NA	CASSLDGQLNTEAFF	TGTGCCAGCAGCTTGGATGGACAGCTTAACACTGAAGCTTTCTTT
TRBV19	TRBJ2-1	NA	NA	CASRKGRRNSYNEQFF	TGTGCCAGTAGGAAAGGGAGGCGGAACTCCTACAATGAGCAGTTCTTC
TRBV19	TRBJ1-5	NA	NA	CASSRGGMRNQPQHF	TGTGCCAGTAGTCGAGGAGGGATGCGCAATCAGCCCCAGCATTTT
TRBV6-6	TRBJ1-4	NA	NA	CASSLGGLGGEKLFF	TGTGCCAGCAGTTTGGGGGGGCTGGGAGGTGAAAAACTGTTTTTT
TRBV27	TRBJ2-1	TRBD2	NA	CASSLGLAGAFSYNEQFF	TGTGCCAGCAGTTTGGGACTAGCGGGAGCCTTCTCCTACAATGAGCAGTTCTTC
TRBV19	TRBJ1-4	TRBD1	NA	CASSIATGATEKLFF	TGTGCCAGTAGTATAGCTACAGGGGCTACTGAAAAACTGTTTTTT
TRBV18	TRBJ1-2	NA	NA	CASSPPLTGFYGYTF	TGTGCCAGCTCACCCCCCCTCACGGGTTTCTATGGCTACACCTTC
TRBV6-5	TRBJ2-2	NA	few	CASSYRVDGELFF	TGTGCCAGCAGTTACCGGGTTGACGGGGAGCTGTTTTTT
TRBV27	TRBJ1-4	TRBD1	NA	CASSLSLPGQGNKLFF	TGTGCCAGCAGCCTTAGCCTCCCGGGACAGGGGAATAAACTGTTTTTT
TRBV11-2	TRBJ2-3	NA	NA	CASSLRGTSTDTQYF	TGTGCCAGCAGCTTACGAGGAACTAGCACAGATACGCAGTATTTT
TRBV5-1	TRBJ2-1	NA	NA	CASSVAGNEQFF	TGCGCCAGCAGCGTCGCGGGGAATGAGCAGTTCTTC
TRBV6-2/TRBV6-3	TRBJ1-1	TRBD1	NA	CASSYDRGLLNTEAFF	TGTGCCAGCAGTTACGACAGGGGGCTGTTGAACACTGAAGCTTTCTTT
TRBV18	TRBJ1-3	TRBD1	once	CASATGGSSGNTIYF	TGTGCCAGTGCGACAGGGGGCAGCTCTGGAAACACCATATATTTT
TRBV2	TRBJ1-4	TRBD1	few	CASSDTGGGEKLFF	TGTGCCAGCAGTGATACAGGGGGCGGTGAAAAACTGTTTTTT
TRBV5-4	TRBJ2-5	NA	NA	CASSLVGADETQYF	TGTGCCAGCAGCTTGGTAGGGGCTGATGAGACCCAGTACTTC
TRBV15	TRBJ2-1	TRBD1	NA	CATSIWGTGINEQFF	TGTGCCACCAGCATATGGGGGACAGGGATCAATGAGCAGTTCTTC
TRBV30	TRBJ2-5	TRBD1	NA	CAWSVTGTGTGNWKTQYF	TGTGCCTGGAGTGTCACAGGCACCGGGACAGGGAATTGGAAGACCCAGTACTTC
TRBV23-1	TRBJ2-7	TRBD1	NA	CAAGTGGTYEQYF	TGCGCCGCAGGGACAGGGGGAACTTACGAGCAGTACTTC
TRBV6-1	TRBJ1-4	NA	medium-sized	CASSEALSGNEKLFF	TGTGCCAGCAGTGAGGCGCTTTCAGGGAATGAAAAACTGTTTTTT
TRBV5-4	TRBJ2-1	TRBD2	once	CASSFGGRADYNEQFF	TGTGCCAGCAGCTTTGGTGGGAGGGCCGACTACAATGAGCAGTTCTTC
TRBV19	TRBJ2-2	NA	NA	CASNGAGYTGELFF	TGTGCCAGTAACGGGGCGGGGTACACCGGGGAGCTGTTTTTT
TRBV7-2	TRBJ1-3	NA	NA	CASSLGQGSRSGNTIYF	TGTGCCAGCAGCTTAGGGCAGGGCTCTAGGTCTGGAAACACCATATATTTT
TRBV9	TRBJ2-5	NA	NA	CASSAAQGDWETQYF	TGTGCCAGCAGCGCAGCACAGGGTGATTGGGAGACCCAGTACTTC